The clone carrying this T cell receptor beta chain has a handful of counts. The antigen is not known. TCR beta CDR3 regions were amplified from RNA transcripts. The HTBI primer set was used in a first-round RT-PCR of the TCR CDR3. TCRdb itself ran the multiplex PCR reads through MiXCR, one entry per CDR3 protein. The table includes hundreds of thousands of distinct CDR3 sequences, roughly a third detected once. The data derive from a study of T cells in Graves' hyperthyroidism and ophthalmopathy. Notes on the study in general: Stable hyperthyroidism was told apart from ophthalmopathy by a model built on 13 V-J features. Most thyroid clonotypes expanded above 0.001 were also detected in blood.

Lactation, pregnancy, other autoimmune disease or uncontrolled infection excluded patients. The source of the PBMCs was 8.5 to 10 ml of fresh peripheral blood. This CDR3 comprises 14 residues. The V and J ends lost 5 bases and 4 bases, in that order; junction bases with no gene match: 5. Germline CDR1 and CDR2: SGHVS and FNYEAQ. This sequence joins TRBV7-6 and TRBJ1-3; TRBD1 agrees at 7 bases. The clonotype was recovered from a woman between 40 and 55 years old with Graves' hyperthyroidism. Sequenced input: blood. The CDR3 DNA is TGTGCCAGCAGCGCGCCGGGACAGGGAAACACCATATATTTT. Its protein is CASSAPGQGNTIYF.